The 32 T cell receptor beta chains below were found in one sample sequenced in a study of T cells in Graves' hyperthyroidism and ophthalmopathy. There were TCR beta CDR3 regions amplified from RNA transcripts. Using the HTBI primer set, a first-round RT-PCR was run on the TCR CDR3. TCRdb reprocessed the multiplex PCR reads via MiXCR and lists one record per CDR3 protein. This table holds hundreds of thousands of distinct CDR3 sequences, roughly 15% found once. The specimen sequenced was blood. The receptors derive from a woman in her fifties or sixties with Graves' ophthalmopathy.

This clonotype was seen ten or more times. The V gene is TRBV7-2, the J gene TRBJ2-1; perhaps TRBD1 as D (6 bases). V was clipped by 5 bases and J by 5 bases, with 28 bases between them. The CDR3 sequence is 19 residues long. The germline CDR1 and CDR2 sequences are SGHTA and FQGNSA. The chain's CDR3 is CASSLLPGHAVHPDNEQFF. The CDR3, as DNA: TGTGCCAGCAGCCTCCTTCCGGGACACGCTGTACACCCGGACAATGAGCAGTTCTTC.

In this sample, this clonotype turned up many times. The chain uses TRBV20-1 and TRBJ2-7; 8 bases match TRBD2. V was clipped by 0 bases and J by 0 bases; unmatched bases: 4. The V gene's germline CDR1 is DFQATT and CDR2 SNEGSKA (reference sequence). The CDR3 is 15 residues long. The CDR3 DNA reads as TGCAGTGCTAGAGATAGAACTAGCGGCTCCTACGAGCAGTACTTC. Protein product: CSARDRTSGSYEQYF.

In this sample, this clonotype turned up a few times. The chain has TRBV5-1 and TRBJ1-1; TRBD1 might be the D (6 bases). Per germline, CDR1 SGHRS and CDR2 YFSETQ. The CDR3 contains 16 residues. The ends were cut back, 2 bases at V and 4 bases at J, with 18 bases in the middle. CDR3 protein: CASSFTGRGAGTEAFF. The CDR3 nucleotides are TGCGCCAGCAGCTTCACAGGGAGGGGAGCGGGCACTGAAGCTTTCTTT.

This clonotype was picked up a small number of times. V usage is TRBV27 and J usage is TRBJ2-7; D perhaps matches TRBD2 (5 bases). The germline V gene has CDR1 MNHEY and CDR2 SMNVEV (reference sequence). CDR3 length: 14 residues. V was trimmed by 2 bases and J by 4 bases, leaving 12 bases between them. The CDR3 protein is CASSLSPGIYEQYF. CDR3 in DNA: TGTGCCAGCAGTTTAAGCCCGGGGATTTACGAGCAGTACTTC.

This clonotype was recorded at least ten times. The chain employs TRBV6-1 and TRBJ2-6, with TRBD1 matching 7 bases. From germline, CDR1 is MNHNS and CDR2 SASEGT. The V and J ends lost 6 bases and 0 bases, in that order; junction bases with no gene match: 11. This CDR3 is 18 amino acids long. CDR3 nucleotide sequence: TGTGCCAGCAGAGCCTCCGGGACAGACGACTCTGGGGCCAACGTCCTGACTTTC. Translated, it gives CASRASGTDDSGANVLTF.

This clonotype was picked up many times. This sequence joins TRBV20-1 and TRBJ2-7; D may be TRBD2 (6 bases). The V and J ends lost 0 bases and 4 bases respectively, with 19 bases between them. The CDR3 contains 16 residues. Germline CDR1 is DFQATT and CDR2 is SNEGSKA (reference sequence). The CDR3 DNA is TGCAGTGCTAGAGATCCGCTTCGGAGGGCCATGTACGAGCAGTACTTC. It translates to CSARDPLRRAMYEQYF.

Of note for this clonotype: One base away lies a much larger clone, so this may be a sequencing read error. The rearrangement joins TRBV6-2 or TRBV6-3 to TRBJ1-2, with 10 bases identical to TRBD1. CDR3 size: 12 residues. From germline, CDR1 is MNHEY and CDR2 SVGEGT. CDR3 sequence reads: CVSRQTGGGYTF. CDR3 sequence (DNA): TGTGTCAGCAGGCAGACAGGGGGCGGCTACACCTTC.

As to this clonotype: One base away lies a much larger clone, so this may be a sequencing read error. In this CDR3 the conserved last residue, phenylalanine or tryptophan, is missing, so a read error is likely. V and J are TRBV7-2 and TRBJ1-1; D remains ambiguous. Per germline, CDR1 SGHTA and CDR2 FQGNSA. The CDR3 spans 15 residues. Trimming took off 8 bases at V and 5 bases at J, with 21 bases between the two ends. CDR3 amino acids: CASAVSPLRGTEAFL. CDR3 DNA: TGTGCCAGCGCCGTGTCCCCATTACGGGGTACTGAAGCTTTCCTT.

This clonotype has just a few counts. The chain has TRBV28 and TRBJ2-5; TRBD1 matches at 8 bases. The CDR3 covers 13 residues. Germline values: CDR1 MDHEN, CDR2 SYDVKM. J was trimmed by 2 bases and V by 11 bases; bases with no gene match: 7. The CDR3 nucleotides read TGTGCCGCCAGGGGGCCAGTACAAGAGACCCAGTACTTC. This translates into CAARGPVQETQYF. The full variable domain, its missing parts supplied by reference TRBV28 and TRBJ2-5, is DVKVTQSSRYLVKRTGEKVFLECVQDMDHENMFWYRQDPGLGLRLIYFSYDVKMKEKGDIPEGYSVSREKKERFSLILESASTNQTSMYLCAARGPVQETQYFGPGTRLLVL.

In its sample, this clonotype was seen many times. The rearrangement uses TRBV6-1 and TRBJ1-4, with TRBD1 identical over 7 bases. Germline V gene sequence: CDR1 MNHNS, CDR2 SASEGT. The V segment lost 6 bases and the J segment 0 bases; nucleotides outside the gene matches: 7. This CDR3 spans 16 amino acids. The CDR3: CASRAGTAATNEKLFF. The CDR3 bases are TGTGCCAGCAGGGCCGGGACAGCTGCAACTAATGAAAAACTGTTTTTT.

This clonotype was seen many times. The chain carries TRBV9 and TRBJ1-1, with a weak D call TRBD1 (5 bases). This CDR3 has 13 amino acids. V lost 0 bases and J lost 3, with 6 bases in between. The germline V gene has CDR1 SGDLS and CDR2 YYNGEE. The CDR3 DNA is TGTGCCAGCAGCGTAGTAGGGGACACTGAAGCTTTCTTT. Protein sequence: CASSVVGDTEAFF.

This clonotype was seen a handful of times. J is TRBJ1-1 and V is TRBV19, with 8 bases identical to TRBD1. The ends lost 9 bases at V and 4 bases at J; junction bases unmatched: 7. Germline V CDR1 and CDR2: LNHDA, SQIVND (reference sequence). The CDR3 sequence is 13 residues long. The CDR3 protein is CASKQGGGTEAFF. The DNA of the CDR3 is TGTGCCAGCAAACAGGGGGGTGGCACTGAAGCTTTCTTT.

This clonotype has ten or more counts. The chain employs TRBV7-9 and TRBJ1-5, with TRBD1 as a possible D gene (6 bases). Trimming stripped 2 bases from V and 6 bases from J, with 17 bases between. The CDR3 covers 16 residues. Germline assignment: CDR1 SEHNR and CDR2 FQNEAQ (reference sequence). This chain's CDR3 is CASSLLETGSSQPQHF. Written as DNA, the CDR3 is TGTGCCAGCAGCTTATTGGAAACAGGGAGTAGTCAGCCCCAGCATTTT.

There are a few counts of this clonotype. CDR3 nucleotide sequence: TGTGCCAGCAGCTCGGGGACGGGATGGAGCAAAAACATTCAGTACTTC. It specifies CASSSGTGWSKNIQYF. The V call is TRBV5-6, the J call TRBJ2-4, with D possibly called TRBD1 or TRBD2 (5 bases each). This CDR3 spans 16 amino acids. V was shortened by 3 bases and J by 3 bases, with 16 bases between the two germline ends. Germline V gives CDR1 SGHDT, CDR2 YYEEEE.

This clonotype was found a few times. The rearrangement joins TRBV27 to TRBJ1-4; D is ambiguous. Germline CDR1 and CDR2: MNHEY and SMNVEV (reference sequence). CDR3 length: 14 residues. V lost 6 bases to trimming and J lost 1 base, with 9 bases between them. CDR3 bases: TGTGCCAGCAGCTCCGTTGAAACTAATGAAAAACTGTTTTTT. This codes for CASSSVETNEKLFF.

The V gene is TRBV30, the J gene TRBJ2-1; 12 nucleotides agree with TRBD2. The CDR3 sequence is 14 residues long. V shed 3 bases and J 9 bases; nucleotides not matched to a gene: 6. CDR1 GTSNPN and CDR2 SVGIG come from the germline V gene (reference sequence). Here the CDR3 DNA reads TGTGCCTGGAGGGCTAGCGGGAGGGCCGGTGAGCAGTTCTTC. Translation gives CAWRASGRAGEQFF.

This clonotype occurred once. The chain is built from TRBV28 and TRBJ2-3; 14 nucleotides line up with TRBD2. The CDR3 is made up of 18 amino acids. Trimming removed 3 bases from V and 14 bases from J; junction bases left unmatched: 19. Germline CDR1 reads MDHEN; CDR2 reads SYDVKM. CDR3 sequence reads: CASSLGSGLAGEFSVLYF. The CDR3 nucleotides read TGTGCCAGCAGTTTGGGCTCGGGACTAGCGGGAGAATTTTCCGTATTGTATTTT. Filled out from reference TRBV28 and TRBJ2-3, the complete variable domain reads DVKVTQSSRYLVKRTGEKVFLECVQDMDHENMFWYRQDPGLGLRLIYFSYDVKMKEKGDIPEGYSVSREKKERFSLILESASTNQTSMYLCASSLGSGLAGEFSVLYFGPGTRLTVL.

This clonotype was recorded at least ten times. The chain couples TRBV11-2 to TRBJ2-4; 7 bases are a match to TRBD2. The CDR3 runs to 15 residues. V lost 5 bases and J lost 6; bases outside the gene matches: 10. Germline V gives CDR1 SGHAT, CDR2 FQNNGV. The DNA for the CDR3 is TGTGCCAGCAGCATCCAAAGCGGGACTCGAAACATTCAGTACTTC. Protein: CASSIQSGTRNIQYF.

This clonotype came up many times. This sequence joins TRBV27 and TRBJ1-3; TRBD1 aligns across 7 bases. Looked up from germline, CDR1 is MNHEY and CDR2 is SMNVEV (reference sequence). The V gene end was trimmed by 6 bases and the J gene end by 2 bases; junction bases not matched to a gene: 4. The CDR3 totals 14 residues. The CDR3 DNA reads as TGTGCCAGCAGCCCCGGGACAGCTGGAAACACCATATATTTT. Amino acids: CASSPGTAGNTIYF.

This clonotype was seen repeatedly, ten times or more. The J gene is TRBJ2-7, the V gene TRBV28; 7 positions agree with TRBD1. The germline CDR1 and CDR2 sequences are MDHEN and SYDVKM. The ends lost 5 bases at V and 4 bases at J; junction bases unmatched: 11. This CDR3 has 15 residues. CDR3 sequence: CASSRDRERSYEQYF. DNA for the CDR3: TGTGCCAGCAGTCGAGACAGGGAACGATCTTACGAGCAGTACTTC.

The gene calls are TRBV5-1 and TRBJ2-7; unclear D gene. Germline-derived CDR1 and CDR2 are SGHRS and YFSETQ. The CDR3 is 17 amino acids. Trimming shortened V by 4 bases and J by 0 bases, and 20 bases separated the two germline ends. CDR3 nucleotide sequence: TGCGCCAGCAGCCCGAGCGCCTCCGGTCTCGCCTCCTACGAGCAGTACTTC. Its translation: CASSPSASGLASYEQYF.

The sample holds many counts of this clonotype. The chain carries TRBV14 and TRBJ1-2; maybe TRBD1 (6 bases). CDR3 size: 18 residues. Germline lookup yields CDR1 SGHDN and CDR2 FVKESK. Deletions cut 0 bases from V and 1 base from J, with 18 bases between. CDR3 sequence: CASSQDPGQPGFNYGYTF. CDR3 DNA sequence: TGTGCCAGCAGCCAAGATCCAGGACAGCCGGGATTTAACTATGGCTACACCTTC.

The table lists this clonotype with a count of one. The V and J genes are TRBV29-1 and TRBJ2-1, with a weak D call TRBD1 (6 bases). Germline CDR1 and CDR2: SQVTM and ANQGSEA. The CDR3 runs 15 residues. Trimming pared 0 bases from V and 4 bases from J, leaving 13 bases between. The DNA for the CDR3 is TGCAGCGTTGAAGATCTCACAGGGAGATACAATGAGCAGTTCTTC. Translating it yields CSVEDLTGRYNEQFF.

This clonotype was seen many times. This chain uses TRBV6-5 with TRBJ2-6, with D perhaps being TRBD1 or TRBD2 (5 bases each). Germline loops: CDR1 MNHEY, CDR2 SVGAGI. This CDR3 is 16 amino acids long. Trimming shortened V by 3 bases and J by 0 bases, and 9 bases separated the two germline ends. The CDR3 loop reads CASSYGDGSGANVLTF. The CDR3 region has the DNA TGTGCCAGCAGTTATGGGGACGGCTCTGGGGCCAACGTCCTGACTTTC.

There are many counts of this clonotype. V gene TRBV2 combines with J gene TRBJ2-7, with D unresolved. The germline gives CDR1 SNHLY, CDR2 FYNNEI. V was cut by 0 bases and J by 4 bases, with 10 bases left in between. This CDR3 is built from 14 residues. CDR3 sequence: CASSEAGSDYEQYF. The CDR3 DNA is TGTGCCAGCAGTGAAGCTGGTTCGGATTACGAGCAGTACTTC.

There are many counts of this clonotype. The chain has TRBV11-1 and TRBJ2-7; 9 nucleotides line up with TRBD1. V lost 5 bases and J lost 6; bases outside the gene matches: 8. Per the germline V gene, CDR1 is SGHAT and CDR2 is FQDESV (reference sequence). This CDR3 is built from 14 residues. CDR3 in DNA: TGTGCCAGCAGCGAGGACAGGGGCCAGGTCGAGCAGTACTTC. This encodes CASSEDRGQVEQYF.

This clonotype has a count of ten or more. The gene calls are TRBV28 and TRBJ2-2; D not resolved. Looked up from germline, CDR1 is MDHEN and CDR2 is SYDVKM. V lost 10 bases and J 0 bases, leaving 12 bases between the germline ends. CDR3 length equals 14 residues. The CDR3 protein is CATTYGPNTGELFF. CDR3 nucleotides: TGTGCCACCACCTACGGGCCGAACACCGGGGAGCTGTTTTTT.

In its sample, this clonotype was seen many times. The genes are TRBV28 and TRBJ1-2; D gene unclear. CDR1 MDHEN and CDR2 SYDVKM come from the germline V gene. The CDR3 totals 14 residues. Trimming removed 5 bases at V and 8 bases at J, with 18 bases between. The CDR3 sequence: CASSRRGMSGGYTF. The CDR3 DNA is TGTGCCAGCAGTCGGCGGGGTATGTCTGGCGGCTACACCTTC.

The chain recombines TRBV19 with TRBJ1-1, with D tentatively TRBD1 (5 bases). Trimming removed 2 bases at V and 5 bases at J, with 12 bases between. CDR1 and CDR2 from the germline V gene are LNHDA and SQIVND (reference sequence). CDR3 size: 14 residues. For the CDR3, the DNA is TGTGCCAGTAGTATAACCGGGGGAGGTACTGAAGCTTTCTTT. Translating gives CASSITGGGTEAFF.

Details on this clonotype: Because it lacks the conserved phenylalanine or tryptophan at the end, this CDR3 is likely a read error. V usage is TRBV20-1 and J usage is TRBJ1-1; D might be TRBD1 (5 bases). There are 14 residues in the CDR3. Germline V lookup: CDR1 DFQATT, CDR2 SNEGSKA (reference sequence). CDR3 bases: TGCAGTGCCAGAGCGGGGACCTTGAACACTGAAGCTTTCTCT. It yields the protein CSARAGTLNTEAFS.

Only a few counts were recorded for this clonotype. V and J are TRBV29-1 and TRBJ1-3; D is ambiguous. V shed 5 bases and J shed 4 bases, with 12 bases lying between them. Germline V gives CDR1 SQVTM, CDR2 ANQGSEA. This CDR3 has 13 residues. CDR3 sequence (DNA): TGCAGCGTTTCGGCCCGGGCCGGAAACACCATATATTTT. As protein: CSVSARAGNTIYF.

The gene calls are TRBV10-3 and TRBJ2-1; 7 nucleotides align to TRBD2. The junction had 15 bases not matched to a gene; V was cut back by 6 bases and J by 4 bases. This CDR3 spans 17 amino acids. Per germline, CDR1 ENHRY and CDR2 SYGVKD. In DNA form, the CDR3 reads TGTGCCATCAGCGGGACTACTGGGGAGGAGGGGTACAATGAGCAGTTCTTC. This gives the protein CAISGTTGEEGYNEQFF.